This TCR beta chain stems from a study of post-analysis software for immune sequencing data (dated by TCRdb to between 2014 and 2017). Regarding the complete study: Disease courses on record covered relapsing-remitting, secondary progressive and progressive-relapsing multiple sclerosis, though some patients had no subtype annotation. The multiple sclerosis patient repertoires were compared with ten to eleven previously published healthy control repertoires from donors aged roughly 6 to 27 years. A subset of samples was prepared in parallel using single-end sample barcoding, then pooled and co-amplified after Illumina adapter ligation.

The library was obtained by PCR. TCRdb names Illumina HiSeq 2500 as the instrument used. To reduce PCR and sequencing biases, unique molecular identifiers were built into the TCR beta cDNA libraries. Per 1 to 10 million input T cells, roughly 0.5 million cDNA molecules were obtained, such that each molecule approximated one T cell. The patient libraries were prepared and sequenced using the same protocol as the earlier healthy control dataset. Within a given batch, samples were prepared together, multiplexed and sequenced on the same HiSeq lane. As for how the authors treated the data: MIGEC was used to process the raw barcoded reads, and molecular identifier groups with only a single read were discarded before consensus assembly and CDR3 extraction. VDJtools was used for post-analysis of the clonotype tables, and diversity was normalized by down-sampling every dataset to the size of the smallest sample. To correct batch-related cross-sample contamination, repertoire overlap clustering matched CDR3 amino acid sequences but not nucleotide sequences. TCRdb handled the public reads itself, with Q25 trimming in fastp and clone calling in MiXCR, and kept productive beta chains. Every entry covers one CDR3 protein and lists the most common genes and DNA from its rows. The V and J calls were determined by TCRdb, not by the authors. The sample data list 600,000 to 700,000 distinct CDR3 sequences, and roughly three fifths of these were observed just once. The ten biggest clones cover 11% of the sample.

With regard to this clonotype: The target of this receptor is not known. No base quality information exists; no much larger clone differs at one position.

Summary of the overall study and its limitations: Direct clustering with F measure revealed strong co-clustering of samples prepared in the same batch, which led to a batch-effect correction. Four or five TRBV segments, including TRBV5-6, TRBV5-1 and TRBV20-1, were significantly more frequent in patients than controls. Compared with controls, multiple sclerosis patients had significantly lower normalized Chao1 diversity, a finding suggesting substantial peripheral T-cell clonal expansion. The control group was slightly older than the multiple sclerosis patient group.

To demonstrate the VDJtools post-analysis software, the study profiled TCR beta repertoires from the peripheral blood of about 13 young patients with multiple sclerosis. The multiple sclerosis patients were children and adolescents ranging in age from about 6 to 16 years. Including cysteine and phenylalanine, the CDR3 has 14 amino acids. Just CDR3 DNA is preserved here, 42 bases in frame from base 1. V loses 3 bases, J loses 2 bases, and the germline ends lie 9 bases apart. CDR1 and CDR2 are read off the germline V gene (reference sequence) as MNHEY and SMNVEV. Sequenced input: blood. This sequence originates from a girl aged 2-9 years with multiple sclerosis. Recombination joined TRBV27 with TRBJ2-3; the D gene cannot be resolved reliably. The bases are TGTGCCAGCAGTTTGTCGGTGACCACAGATACGCAGTATTTT. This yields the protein CASSLSVTTDTQYF.